This TCR beta chain was sequenced for a study of CD8 T cells in ankylosing spondylitis. Germline loops: CDR1 SGHRS, CDR2 YFSETQ. Trimming took 4 bases from V and 6 from J; bases not matched to a gene: 9. This CDR3 contains 16 residues. Study-level points and caveats: Blood from ankylosing spondylitis patients appeared to carry a characteristic eight-variant TCR beta motif.

Making the TCR beta libraries involved quantitative 5'-RACE with molecular barcodes. TCRdb reprocessed the 5' RACE reads via MiXCR and lists one record per CDR3 protein. The table lists approximately 220,000 distinct CDR3 sequences, about 11% of them singletons, with 21% in the top ten. Many counts were recorded for this clonotype. Its antigen is still unknown. The receptor comes from a male donor with ankylosing spondylitis or in good health (not recorded which). Sequencing input: blood, either unsorted or a sorted T cell fraction (not recorded which). V and J are TRBV5-1 and TRBJ1-6, with TRBD1 matching 8 bases. CDR3 coding DNA: TGCGCCAGCAGCGAACAGGGGGAAGTACCTAATTCACCCCTCCACTTT. It codes for CASSEQGEVPNSPLHF.